The 9 T cell receptor beta chains given below trace back to one sample, sequenced in a study of T cells in women clearing cervical HPV infection. Profiled with immunoSEQ multiplex PCR; TCRdb holds only in-frame clones, not every one. This repertoire comprises more than 30,000 clones; its ten largest clones make up about 1.7%. The specimen was blood buffy coat. These receptors came from a woman between 18 and 75 years old with a cervical HPV16 infection that either progressed to CIN3+ or cleared (not recorded which).

The CDR3 protein is CASSHLPTGGAYRELFF. The part of the CDR3 DNA that was read is TGTGCCAGCAGCCACCTACCGACAGGGGGCGCGTATAGGGAG. The rearrangement joins TRBV12-3 or TRBV12-4 to TRBJ2-2, with 10 bases fitting TRBD1. Read sequence stops 3 residues before the CDR3 end, and the germline J gene provides the missing end. V shed 6 bases and J 9 bases; nucleotides not matched to a gene: 16. This CDR3 region has 17 residues.

CDR3 bases read: TGTGCCAGTTCCTTAATGGGGCAGGGGTTGACCGGGGAG. Amino acid sequence: CASSLMGQGLTGE. The full-length CDR3 reads as CASSLMGQGLTGELFF. The rearrangement uses TRBV19 and TRBJ2-2, with D maybe TRBD1 (6 bases). The read terminates 3 residues before the CDR3 end, so the remaining end is supplied by the germline J gene. This CDR3 is 16 amino acids long. Looked up from germline, CDR1 is LNHDA and CDR2 is SQIVND (reference sequence). With 8 bases removed from V and 5 bases from J, the gap between germline ends came to 21 bases.

About this clone itself: The CDR3 is cut off 3 residues early in the read; its end comes from the germline J gene. This sequence joins TRBV2 and TRBJ2-7; 7 nucleotides line up with TRBD1. V lost 6 bases to trimming and J lost 5 bases; unmatched junction nucleotides: 10. Germline CDR1 reads SNHLY; CDR2 reads FYNNEI. The CDR3 length is 14 residues. The CDR3 region is CASSAMTGFDEQYF. The sequenced part of the CDR3 DNA is TGTGCCAGCAGCGCCATGACAGGGTTCGACGAG.

Turning to this clone: The sequence runs out 3 residues before the end of the CDR3; the remainder is reconstructed from the germline J gene. The chain recombines TRBV5-4 with TRBJ2-7, with D perhaps matching TRBD1 (6 bases). The germline gives CDR1 SGHNT, CDR2 YYREEE (reference sequence). The CDR3 extends over 14 amino acids. V lost 4 bases and J 6 bases, leaving 17 bases between the germline ends. The part of the CDR3 DNA that was read is TGTGCCAGCAGCCAAGGGACATACGAGGGCGAG. Its protein product is CASSQGTYEGE. The entire CDR3 reads CASSQGTYEGEQYF.

With regard to this clone: From the germline J gene comes the end of the CDR3, since the read stops 3 residues before it. The chain uses TRBV28 and TRBJ1-3, with a possible D match to TRBD1 (5 bases). The germline V and J ends were trimmed by 1 base and 0 bases, with 19 bases remaining between them. Looked up from germline, CDR1 is MDHEN and CDR2 is SYDVKM. The CDR3 totals 19 residues. The CDR3 protein is CASSLFKWAGHYSGNTIYF. The part of the CDR3 DNA that was read is TGTGCCAGCAGTTTATTTAAGTGGGCAGGGCATTACTCTGGAAACACC.

Notes on this clone: The read finishes 3 residues shy of the CDR3 end, and the germline J gene is used to complete it. The V call is TRBV5-4, the J call TRBJ2-7, with 7 bases matching TRBD1. Germline CDR1 is SGHNT and CDR2 is YYREEE (reference sequence). The trim removed 4 bases at V and 4 bases at J, leaving 5 bases unmatched. The CDR3 is 13 amino acids. Incomplete CDR3 DNA: TGTGCCAGCAGCCGGGACAGTCAGTACGAG. This codes for CASSRDSQYE. In full, the CDR3 is CASSRDSQYEQYF.

A remark on this clone: Sequencing ends 3 residues short of the CDR3 end; the germline J gene provides the rest. The chain employs TRBV7-9 and TRBJ1-5; the match to TRBD1 covers 9 bases. Per the germline V gene, CDR1 is SEHNR and CDR2 is FQNEAQ (reference sequence). The V and J ends lost 6 bases and 5 bases, in that order; junction bases with no gene match: 5. This CDR3 spans 14 amino acids. The CDR3 DNA, read in part, is TGTGCCAGCAGTCCCACAGGGGGCGATCAGCCC. Residues: CASSPTGGDQP. In full, the CDR3 is CASSPTGGDQPQHF.

In the case of this clone: The read stops 3 residues short of the end of the CDR3; the missing end is completed from the germline J gene. This chain links TRBV20-1 with TRBJ2-7; TRBD1 matches 7 bases. CDR1 and CDR2 (germline): DFQATT, SNEGSKA (reference sequence). The CDR3 runs to 12 residues. V trimming: 6 bases; J trimming: 3 bases; junction bases outside the gene matches: 5. The CDR3 bases that were read are TGCAGTGCCCCGAGACAGGGCTACGAG. Its translation is CSAPRQGYE. The full CDR3 protein is CSAPRQGYEQYF.

Remarks on this clone: Germline and junction disagree at one end, which may indicate a read error. The CDR3 is cut off 3 residues early in the read; its end comes from the germline J gene. The V gene is TRBV19, the J gene TRBJ1-2; weak D call: TRBD1 (6 bases). Germline assignment: CDR1 LNHDA and CDR2 SQIVND (reference sequence). The CDR3 length is 14 residues. The DNA read from the CDR3 is TGTGCCAGTAGTAGGGGCAGGGGAGGCTATGGA. Its protein is CASSRGRGGYG. The full CDR3 reads CASSRGRGGYGYTF.